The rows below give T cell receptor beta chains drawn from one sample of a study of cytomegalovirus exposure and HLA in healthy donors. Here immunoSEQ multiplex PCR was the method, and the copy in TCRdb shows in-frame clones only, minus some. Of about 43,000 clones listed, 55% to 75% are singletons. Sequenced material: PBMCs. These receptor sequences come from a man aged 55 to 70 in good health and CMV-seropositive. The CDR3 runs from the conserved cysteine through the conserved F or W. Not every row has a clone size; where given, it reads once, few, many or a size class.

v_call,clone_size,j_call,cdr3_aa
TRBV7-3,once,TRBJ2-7,CASSLGTEYEQYF
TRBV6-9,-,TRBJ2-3,CASPNFGTDTQYF
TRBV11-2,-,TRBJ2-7,CASSFGGLAGVEQYF
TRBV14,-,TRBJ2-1,CASSSTGPSGNEQFF
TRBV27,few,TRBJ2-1,CASSFHESSYNEQFF
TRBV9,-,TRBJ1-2,CASSVEGAELPNYGYTF
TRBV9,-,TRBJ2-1,CASSPPSGGGGYNEQFF
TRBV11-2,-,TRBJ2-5,CASSSFSGPDQETQYF
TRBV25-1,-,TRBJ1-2,CASRHTGSSGYTF
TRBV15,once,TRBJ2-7,CATSRDLGDRIPHF
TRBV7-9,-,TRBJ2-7,CASSLETGQPQPYF
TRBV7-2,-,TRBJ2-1,CASSLRVGLAVSYNEQFF
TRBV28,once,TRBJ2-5,CASSSQASGATQETQYF
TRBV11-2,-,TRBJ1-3,CASSQVGSSGNTIYF
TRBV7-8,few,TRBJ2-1,CASSLWTSGIGDEQFF
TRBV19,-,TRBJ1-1,CASSTPDRLNTEAFF
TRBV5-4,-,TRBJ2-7,CASSLSAGASGYEQYF
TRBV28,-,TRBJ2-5,CASSFASGTTPRKTQYF
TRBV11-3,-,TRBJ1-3,CASSLYRSTAVTSGNTIYF
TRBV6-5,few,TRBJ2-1,CASSWGRVRNEQFF
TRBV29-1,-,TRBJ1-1,CSGREGSEAFF
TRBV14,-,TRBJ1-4,CASSQDLGPGKLFF
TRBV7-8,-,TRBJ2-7,CASSLSQGPYEQYF
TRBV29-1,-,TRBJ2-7,CSVGSGTGGSSYEQYF
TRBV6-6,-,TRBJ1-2,CASLRGSGYTF
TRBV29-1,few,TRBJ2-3,CSVEAGTSAVLTDTQYF
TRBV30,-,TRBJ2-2,CAWDPLVSGRTTGELFF
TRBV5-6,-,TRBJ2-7,CASSLVQSEQYF
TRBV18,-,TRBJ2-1,CASSPMGGLVTSSYNEQFF
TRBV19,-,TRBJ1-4,CASAGAGDDEKLFF
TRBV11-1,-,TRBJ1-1,CASSPGTVNTEAFF
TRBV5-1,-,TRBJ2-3,CASRPGSATDTQYF
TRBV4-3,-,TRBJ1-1,CASSQDRGVTEAFF
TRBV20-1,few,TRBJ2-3,CSAYRDDTQYF
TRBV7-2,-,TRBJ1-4,CASSSSGTGFEKLFF
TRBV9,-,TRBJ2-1,CASSVAGSNEQFF
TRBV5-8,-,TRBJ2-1,CASTNPLAGVEDEQFF
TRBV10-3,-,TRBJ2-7,CAIRGTGGEQYF
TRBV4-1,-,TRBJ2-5,CASSRDGQEVETQYF
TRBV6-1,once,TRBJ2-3,CASSEAAGLTDTQYF
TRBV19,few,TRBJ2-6,CASNPSGANVLTF
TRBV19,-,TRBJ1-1,CASSIGTGQPRNEAFF
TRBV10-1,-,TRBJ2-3,CASSLLAEQDTQYF
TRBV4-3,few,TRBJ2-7,CASSQSSRGYHEQYF
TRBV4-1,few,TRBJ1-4,CASSQGQGHEKLFF
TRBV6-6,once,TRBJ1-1,CASSYRDRVEAFF
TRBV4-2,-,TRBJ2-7,CASRSDRSSYEQYF
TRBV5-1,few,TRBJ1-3,CASSLTGAGNTIYF
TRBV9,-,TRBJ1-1,CASSVGTGPSNTEAFF
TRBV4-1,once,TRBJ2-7,CASSQAPLAGGFYEQYF
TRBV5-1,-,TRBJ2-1,CASSLMASGGNEQFF
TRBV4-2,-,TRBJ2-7,CASSQEVVAGSRNYEQYF
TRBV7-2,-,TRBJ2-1,CASSSSLSNNEQFF